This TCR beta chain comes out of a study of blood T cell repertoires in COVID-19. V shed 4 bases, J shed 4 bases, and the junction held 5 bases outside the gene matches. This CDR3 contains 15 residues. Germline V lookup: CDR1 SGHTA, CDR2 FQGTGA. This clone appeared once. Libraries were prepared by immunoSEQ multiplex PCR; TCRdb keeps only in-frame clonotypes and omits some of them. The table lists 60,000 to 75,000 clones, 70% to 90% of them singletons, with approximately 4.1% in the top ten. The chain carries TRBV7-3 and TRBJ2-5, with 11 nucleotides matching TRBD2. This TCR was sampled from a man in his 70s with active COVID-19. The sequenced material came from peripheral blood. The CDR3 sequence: CASSSGTSGGETQYF. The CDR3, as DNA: TGTGCCAGCAGCTCCGGGACTAGCGGTGGAGAGACCCAGTACTTC.